This T cell receptor beta chain originates from a study of spatial heterogeneity in lung cancer. The time point: sample taken at primary tumor resection. Unsorted samples of tumor, nontumor lung or frozen PBMC had their whole RNA sequenced. A single record per CDR3 protein comes from TCRdb applying MiXCR to the 5' RACE reads. The data show about 85,000 distinct CDR3 sequences, approximately 21% seen once. Sequenced here: PBMCs, sampled at surgery. This receptor was taken from a male donor with early-stage non-small cell lung cancer.

Written as DNA, the CDR3 is TGCGCCAGCAGCTCAGCCGGGACAGGGCCAGAGACCCAGTACTTC. As protein: CASSSAGTGPETQYF. The genes are TRBV5-1 and TRBJ2-5; 9 positions match TRBD1. The CDR3 has 15 amino acids. CDR1 SGHRS and CDR2 YFSETQ come from the germline V gene. J was trimmed by 4 bases and V by 3 bases; bases with no gene match: 7. The full variable domain, completed using reference TRBV5-1 and TRBJ2-5, is KAGVTQTPRYLIKTRGQQVTLSCSPISGHRSVSWYQQTPGQGLQFLFEYFSETQRNKGNFPGRFSGRQFSNSRSEMNVSTLELGDSALYLCASSSAGTGPETQYFGPGTRLLVL.